This TCR beta chain stems from a study of control samples from healthy donors and cancer patients. The repertoire was sequenced with immunoSEQ multiplex PCR; TCRdb's copy has only in-frame clones and lacks some. The profile shows more than 100,000 clones, 90% of them singletons. CDR1 is SEHNR, CDR2 FQNEAQ, per germline (reference sequence). V gave up 5 bases and J gave up 0 bases; unmatched junction bases: 6. CDR3 size: 17 residues. The chain has TRBV7-9 and TRBJ1-6; 8 nucleotides line up with TRBD1. This TCR derives from a man between 18 and 29 years old in good health. Sequenced material: blood. CDR3 residues: CASSLPGGSSYNSPLHF. The DNA of the CDR3 is TGTGCCAGCAGCCTCCCAGGGGGCAGCTCCTATAATTCACCCCTCCACTTT.